This is a list of T cell receptor beta chains from one sample in a study of blood T cell repertoires in COVID-19. Sequencing was performed with immunoSEQ multiplex PCR; in TCRdb, only in-frame clones are kept and a portion is missing. Of about 45,000 clones listed, over 70% are singletons. The sample was peripheral blood. The receptors come from a human donor in a cohort sampled during active COVID-19. CDR3s include the opening cysteine and the closing phenylalanine or tryptophan. The D gene is left open where the match is weak. Only part of the rows carry a size: once, few, many, or a class if the clone is expanded.

clone size | J gene | D gene | V gene | CDR3 DNA | CDR3 protein
- | TRBJ2-1 | TRBD2 | TRBV5-5 | TGTGCCAGCAGCTTCGCGGGGAGGGCGTACAATGAGCAGTTCTTC | CASSFAGRAYNEQFF
few | TRBJ2-5 | - | TRBV6-1 | TGTGCCAGCAGTGAAGACTCTTATGAGTACCAAGAGACCCAGTACTTC | CASSEDSYEYQETQYF
few | TRBJ2-6 | - | TRBV7-9 | TGTGCCAGCAGCTTATGGGGTCGGCCAGGGGCAACAGGGGCCAACGTCCTGACTTTC | CASSLWGRPGATGANVLTF
- | TRBJ2-2 | TRBD2 | TRBV2 | TGTGCCAGCAGTGAGGCTAGCGGGAACACCGGGGAGCTGTTTTTT | CASSEASGNTGELFF
- | TRBJ2-5 | - | TRBV12-3/TRBV12-4 | TGTGCCAGCAGTTTGTCAGGGGATGAGACCCAGTACTTC | CASSLSGDETQYF
- | TRBJ1-4 | - | TRBV15 | TGTGCCACCAGCAGTGGTGGGCAGGGAAGTGAAAAACTGTTTTTT | CATSSGGQGSEKLFF
- | TRBJ2-7 | - | TRBV6-2/TRBV6-3 | TGTGCCAGCAGTTTTATGGCAGGCGAGTACGAGCAGTACTTC | CASSFMAGEYEQYF
- | TRBJ1-1 | - | TRBV24-1 | TGTGCCACCAGTGATGGCGGGGGACCTAACACTGAAGCTTTCTTT | CATSDGGGPNTEAFF
- | TRBJ2-5 | TRBD1 | TRBV5-1 | TGCGCCAGCAGCTTGAATCCGACCGGGGACAGTCAGTACCAAGAGACCCAGTACTTC | CASSLNPTGDSQYQETQYF
- | TRBJ1-3 | - | TRBV6-1 | TGTGCCAGCAGTGAATCTCAGGGAAACACCATATATTTT | CASSESQGNTIYF
- | TRBJ1-2 | TRBD1 | TRBV7-2 | TGTGCCAGCAGCGAAAGGACAGGGTCGTATGGCTACACCTTC | CASSERTGSYGYTF
- | TRBJ2-1 | - | TRBV21-1 | TGTGCCAGCAGCAGGCGGGGATGTAGTGATCGCGCCGGACGGCAGTTCTTC | CASSRRGCSDRAGRQFF
- | TRBJ2-7 | - | TRBV6-5 | TGTGCCAGTCGGACAGACGGCTACGAGCAGTACTTC | CASRTDGYEQYF
- | TRBJ2-3 | - | TRBV5-4 | TGTGCCAGCAGCCATGGGACCGTGGGACCGACAGGTACGCAGTATTTT | CASSHGTVGPTGTQYF
- | TRBJ2-7 | - | TRBV15 | TGTGCCACCAGCAGACGCCTCGGGATCCGTGCCTACGAGCAGTACTTC | CATSRRLGIRAYEQYF
- | TRBJ1-6 | - | TRBV6-4 | TGTGCCAGCAGTGATTGGAAGACACCGGACAGTTCACCCCTCCACTTT | CASSDWKTPDSSPLHF
- | TRBJ2-3 | TRBD2 | TRBV24-1 | TGTGCCACCAGTGACTCCCTGGGACTAGCGGTCACAGATACGCAGTATTTT | CATSDSLGLAVTDTQYF
once | TRBJ2-7 | TRBD1 | TRBV5-1 | TGCGCCAGCAGCTCGGCGACAGGGGTCGACGAGCAGTACTTC | CASSSATGVDEQYF
- | TRBJ2-1 | TRBD2 | TRBV4-2 | TGTGCCAGCAGCCAATCTGGGACTAGCGGGACGTCCTACAATGAGCAGTTCTTC | CASSQSGTSGTSYNEQFF
- | TRBJ2-1 | - | TRBV3-1/TRBV3-2 | TGTGCCAGCACCCCGACTTCGAGCTCCTACAATGAGCAGTTCTTC | CASTPTSSSYNEQFF
- | TRBJ2-5 | - | TRBV7-6 | TGTGCCAGCAGCCGGGGACTTCAAGAGACCCAGTACTTC | CASSRGLQETQYF
- | TRBJ1-3 | - | TRBV11-2 | TGTGCCAGCAGCTTAAGGGGGACGGATGGAAACACCATATATTTT | CASSLRGTDGNTIYF
once | TRBJ1-1 | TRBD1 | TRBV18 | TGTGCCAGCTCACCACAGGGGGCTACGATGAACACTGAAGCTTTCTTT | CASSPQGATMNTEAFF
few | TRBJ2-2 | - | TRBV27 | TGTGCCAGCAGATTTGCGAGGGCCACCGGGGAGCTGTTTTTT | CASRFARATGELFF
- | TRBJ1-5 | - | TRBV6-6 | TGTGCCAGCAGTTACGTACGGAATCAGCCCCAGCATTTT | CASSYVRNQPQHF
- | TRBJ2-7 | - | TRBV4-3 | TGCGCCAGCAGCGAAGCCATGTCGGAGGCCTACGAGCAGTACTTC | CASSEAMSEAYEQYF
- | TRBJ1-1 | TRBD1 | TRBV6-5 | TGTGCCAGCACCGGACAGGGGGGGAACACTGAAGCTTTCTTT | CASTGQGGNTEAFF
- | TRBJ2-3 | - | TRBV24-1 | TGTGCCACCAGTCCCCTGGGCGGGACGGCAGATACGCAGTATTTT | CATSPLGGTADTQYF
- | TRBJ2-6 | - | TRBV30 | TGTGCCTGGCGGGTGGTTGGGGCCAACGTCCTGACTTTC | CAWRVVGANVLTF
- | TRBJ2-7 | - | TRBV28 | TGTGCCAGCAGTTTATGGGGCACGGCTATCTACGAGCAGTACTTC | CASSLWGTAIYEQYF
- | TRBJ2-7 | TRBD1 | TRBV10-3 | TGTGCCATCAGTCGGGACAGGGGGCCCTACGAGCAGTACTTC | CAISRDRGPYEQYF
- | TRBJ2-1 | TRBD2 | TRBV6-2/TRBV6-3 | TGTGCCAGCAGTTACGACAGCGGGAGGGTCCTGATTAACAATGAGCAGTTCTTC | CASSYDSGRVLINNEQFF
- | TRBJ2-2 | TRBD2 | TRBV6-5 | TGTGCCTCCCGGACTAGCGGGCTGAACACCGGGGAGCTGTTTTTT | CASRTSGLNTGELFF
- | TRBJ1-5 | - | TRBV7-8 | TGTGCCAGCAGCTTGAACCCGGGCAATCAGCCCCAGCATTTT | CASSLNPGNQPQHF
- | TRBJ2-3 | - | TRBV18 | TGTGCCAGCTCACCAATTCCTTTAGCCACAGATACGCAGTATTTT | CASSPIPLATDTQYF
- | TRBJ1-5 | - | TRBV7-3 | TGTGCCAGCAGCTTGACGGAGGATCAGCCCCAGCATTTT | CASSLTEDQPQHF
- | TRBJ2-3 | - | TRBV6-5 | TGTGCCAGCATGCGGCCAGATACGCAGTATTTT | CASMRPDTQYF
- | TRBJ2-7 | TRBD2 | TRBV28 | TGTGCCAGCAGTTTTCGGCTAGCGGGATCCCCTTGGGAGCAGTACTTC | CASSFRLAGSPWEQYF
- | TRBJ2-1 | TRBD2 | TRBV7-3 | TGTGCCAGCAGCTTATTCGACAGCGGGAGACCTGAGCAGTTCTTC | CASSLFDSGRPEQFF
- | TRBJ2-3 | TRBD2 | TRBV27 | TGTGCCAGCAGTTTAATAGCGGGAGGCCCCCGTCAAACGCAGTATTTT | CASSLIAGGPRQTQYF
- | TRBJ1-2 | - | TRBV19 | TGTGCCAGTAGTATTCCTGGGGACACAGCTAACTATGGCTACACCTTC | CASSIPGDTANYGYTF
- | TRBJ1-1 | TRBD1 | TRBV7-2 | TGTGCCAGCAGGGCTCGACAGGGGGGGAGCACTGAAGCTTTCTTT | CASRARQGGSTEAFF